The 32 T cell receptor beta chains reported below all come from one sample, sequenced in a study of radiotherapy plus CTLA-4 blockade in lung cancer (dated by TCRdb to 2016 to 2019). Preparation of the library involved the immunoSEQ multiplex PCR assay. TCRdb retrieved this table from immuneACCESS and kept in-frame rearrangements only. Not all clones are present; in checked studies, unresolved V genes account for under half, and no reason is known for the remainder. The sample yields about 91,000 clones; 72% were counted once. Of the sample, about an eighth falls within the top ten clones. The source was peripheral blood, collected from a patient treated with radiotherapy plus ipilimumab. The receptors were sampled from a human donor with non-small cell lung cancer that progressed on radiotherapy plus ipilimumab.

This clone was observed a handful of times. This chain connects TRBV4-2 to TRBJ2-1, with 8 nucleotides matching TRBD2. V was pared by 0 bases and J by 1 base, with 5 bases of the junction left unmatched. The length of the CDR3 is 17 residues. The germline gives CDR1 LGHNA, CDR2 YNFKEQ. Written as DNA, the CDR3 is TGTGCCAGCAGCCAAGATTCTCCGGGGGGGTCCTACAATGAGCAGTTCTTC. Translating it yields CASSQDSPGGSYNEQFF.

As concerns this clone: The junction differs from germline at one of its ends, possibly a read error. The J gene is TRBJ2-5, the V gene TRBV7-7; weak D call: TRBD2 (6 bases). The CDR3 is made up of 15 amino acids. Germline V CDR1 and CDR2: SSHAT, FNYEAQ (reference sequence). CDR3 sequence reads: CASSLDRGSSGAQYF. In DNA form, the CDR3 reads TGTGCTAGCAGCTTAGATCGGGGGTCATCGGGGGCCCAGTACTTC.

The chain joins TRBV9 to TRBJ2-7, with D possibly TRBD1 on 6 matching bases. Germline values: CDR1 SGDLS, CDR2 YYNGEE. Trimming cost V 3 bases and J 9 bases, with 19 bases left between them. There are 14 residues in the CDR3. The CDR3 loop is CASSEGDMESRQYF. As DNA, the CDR3 is TGTGCCAGCAGCGAAGGGGACATGGAATCGCGGCAGTACTTC.

The rearrangement links TRBV4-3 to TRBJ2-2; 9 nucleotides line up with TRBD1. CDR1 and CDR2 (germline): LGHNA, YSLEER. V gave up 2 bases and J gave up 6 bases; unmatched junction bases: 4. This CDR3 contains 15 residues. The CDR3 spells CASSQRTGVAGELFF. For the CDR3, the DNA is TGCGCCAGCAGCCAAAGGACAGGGGTAGCCGGGGAGCTGTTTTTT.

This clone was observed a handful of times. CDR3: CASSQPSGGSGEQFF. CDR3 in DNA: TGCGCCAGCAGCCAACCGTCCGGGGGTAGTGGTGAGCAGTTCTTC. This rearrangement joins TRBV4-1 to TRBJ2-1, with a possible D match to TRBD2 (6 bases). The CDR3 runs 15 residues. Germline V gene data show CDR1 as MGHRA and CDR2 as YSYEKL. Between the trimmed V and J ends, which lost 2 bases and 9 bases, there was a span of 17 bases.

The rearrangement joins TRBV13 to TRBJ1-3, with a weak D call TRBD1 (6 bases). The CDR3 length is 14 residues. Germline CDR1 and CDR2: PRHDT and FYEKMQ (reference sequence). The V gene lost 5 bases and the J gene lost 3 bases, with 11 bases spanning the gap. The CDR3 coding sequence is TGTGCCAGCAGCCCGACCAGGGGTGGAAACACCATATATTTT. Translated, it gives CASSPTRGGNTIYF.

This clone has only one observation. Sequence at one end of the junction differs from germline and may be a read error. This chain joins TRBV13 and TRBJ2-7, with D perhaps TRBD2 (6 bases). Germline V gene lookup returns CDR1 PRHDT and CDR2 FYEKMQ (reference sequence). CDR3 length: 13 amino acids. The CDR3 DNA sequence: TGTGCCAGCAGCCCACGGGACTCCCACGAGCAGTACTTC. It encodes CASSPRDSHEQYF.

The CDR3 loop is CASSTGLYNEQFF. The CDR3 nucleotides are TGTGCCAGTAGTACGGGACTCTACAATGAGCAGTTCTTC. The chain is built from TRBV19 and TRBJ2-1; possibly TRBD2 for D (6 bases). Germline CDR1 reads LNHDA; CDR2 reads SQIVND (reference sequence). CDR3 length: 13 amino acids. The V end lost 4 bases, the J end lost 3 bases, and 7 bases lay between the germline ends.

The chain couples TRBV29-1 to TRBJ2-3; D is perhaps TRBD1 or TRBD2 (5 bases each). Trimming left V 3 bases short and J 2 bases short, with 12 bases between. The CDR3 is made up of 14 amino acids. The germline gives CDR1 SQVTM, CDR2 ANQGSEA. The CDR3 region has the DNA TGCAGCGTTGATTGGGGGACCTACACAGATACGCAGTATTTT. Translated: CSVDWGTYTDTQYF.

The rearrangement joins TRBV2 to TRBJ1-2; 8 nucleotides agree with TRBD1. The V segment lost 3 bases and the J segment 7 bases; nucleotides outside the gene matches: 10. This CDR3 spans 15 amino acids. Germline CDR1 reads SNHLY; CDR2 reads FYNNEI. Here the CDR3 reads CASSETDRGMAGYTF. CDR3 DNA sequence: TGTGCCAGCAGTGAGACTGACAGGGGAATGGCTGGCTACACCTTC.

The chain joins TRBV11-1 to TRBJ2-1; D is undetermined. Germline V lookup: CDR1 SGHAT, CDR2 FQDESV (reference sequence). The V gene lost 5 bases and the J gene lost 0 bases, with 14 bases spanning the gap. The CDR3 covers 16 residues. The CDR3 sequence is CASSPPDLSSYNEQFF. In nucleotides, the CDR3 is TGTGCCAGCAGCCCTCCGGACCTGAGCTCCTACAATGAGCAGTTCTTC.

The rearrangement joins TRBV2 to TRBJ2-5; D unresolved. Germline V gene sequence: CDR1 SNHLY, CDR2 FYNNEI. The V end was cut by 7 bases, the J end by 1 base, with 7 bases between. The CDR3 length is 12 residues. CDR3 sequence reads: CASMKSQETQYF. In DNA, the CDR3 is TGTGCCAGCATGAAGTCCCAAGAGACCCAGTACTTC.

The V call is TRBV11-2, the J call TRBJ1-1; D is unresolved. Deletions cut 4 bases from V and 1 base from J, with 7 bases between. The length of the CDR3 is 13 residues. Germline CDR1 reads SGHAT; CDR2 reads FQNNGV. CDR3 in DNA: TGTGCCAGCAGCTCAGGATCGAACACTGAAGCTTTCTTT. Its protein is CASSSGSNTEAFF.

This rearrangement joins TRBV11-2 to TRBJ2-5; TRBD1 might be the D (6 bases). The assigned J gene may be wrong: the sequence end matches TRBJ2-7 better. Germline CDR1 is SGHAT and CDR2 is FQNNGV. This CDR3 contains 14 residues. This CDR3 reads CASSLTGNLGEQYF. The CDR3 DNA sequence: TGTGCCAGCAGTCTGACAGGTAATCTGGGCGAGCAGTACTTC.

The V call is TRBV10-3, the J call TRBJ2-1; 9 positions match TRBD2. This CDR3 spans 14 amino acids. Germline V gene lookup returns CDR1 ENHRY and CDR2 SYGVKD. Trimming cost V 10 bases and J 2 bases; bases outside gene matches: 6. The CDR3 coding sequence is TGTGCCACACATAGCGGGAGTGCCTACAATGAGCAGTTCTTC. Translated: CATHSGSAYNEQFF.

For the CDR3, the DNA is TGTGCCAGCAGGATACAGGAGAACACCGGGGAGCTGTTTTTT. Encoded protein: CASRIQENTGELFF. V is TRBV7-6 and J is TRBJ2-2, with a weak D call TRBD1 (5 bases). With 6 bases removed from V and 1 base from J, the gap between germline ends came to 9 bases. Germline-derived CDR1 and CDR2 are SGHVS and FNYEAQ. This CDR3 contains 14 residues.

V is TRBV28 and J is TRBJ2-7, with 8 positions matching TRBD2. With 4 bases clipped from V and 3 bases from J, the junction kept 2 bases outside the gene matches. The CDR3 has 13 residues. CDR1 MDHEN and CDR2 SYDVKM come from the germline V gene. The CDR3 is CASSSTSDYEQYF. CDR3 in DNA: TGTGCCAGCAGTTCGACTAGCGACTACGAGCAGTACTTC. Drawing the rest from reference TRBV28 and TRBJ2-7, the complete variable domain is DVKVTQSSRYLVKRTGEKVFLECVQDMDHENMFWYRQDPGLGLRLIYFSYDVKMKEKGDIPEGYSVSREKKERFSLILESASTNQTSMYLCASSSTSDYEQYFGPGTRLTVT.

The CDR3 DNA follows: TGCGCCAGCAGCGAGCGGGGGGGCCGAACAGATACGCAGTATTTT. Translating it yields CASSERGGRTDTQYF. The chain recombines TRBV4-3 with TRBJ2-3, with 10 bases lining up with TRBD2. CDR1 and CDR2 (germline): LGHNA, YSLEER. The CDR3 is 15 residues long. With V trimmed by 5 bases and J by 3 bases, 5 bases remained unmatched.

The V and J genes are TRBV4-2 and TRBJ2-7; D unclear. The germline gives CDR1 LGHNA, CDR2 YNFKEQ. Trimming pared 4 bases from V and 3 bases from J, leaving 10 bases between. The CDR3 is 13 amino acids. The CDR3 DNA is TGTGCCAGCAGCCGAGACCACAACTACGAGCAGTACTTC. This sequence encodes CASSRDHNYEQYF.

CDR3 region: CASSFFGAGLRAGTGELFF. As DNA, the CDR3 is TGTGCCAGCAGCTTTTTTGGGGCGGGACTCCGAGCCGGTACCGGGGAGCTGTTTTTT. The chain carries TRBV7-2 and TRBJ2-2; weak D call: TRBD2 (6 bases). The V end lost 3 bases, the J end lost 5 bases, and 25 bases lay between the germline ends. CDR1 SGHTA and CDR2 FQGNSA come from the germline V gene. The CDR3 has 19 amino acids.

The chain couples TRBV11-2 to TRBJ1-1; no clear D gene. CDR3 length equals 14 residues. The germline CDR1 and CDR2 sequences are SGHAT and FQNNGV. Between the trimmed V and J ends, which lost 2 bases and 1 base, there was a span of 8 bases. Here the CDR3 DNA reads TGTGCCAGCAGCTTAATCGCGGGGAACACTGAAGCTTTCTTT. Its protein product is CASSLIAGNTEAFF.

The J gene is TRBJ1-1, the V gene TRBV28, with a possible D match to TRBD1 (5 bases). This CDR3 has 16 amino acids. CDR1 is MDHEN, CDR2 SYDVKM, per germline. The germline V and J ends were trimmed by 2 bases and 0 bases, with 13 bases remaining between them. The CDR3 DNA follows: TGTGCCAGCAGTTTACCGACGGGACGGATGAACACTGAAGCTTTCTTT. This sequence encodes CASSLPTGRMNTEAFF.

This clone showed up just a few times. V is TRBV5-8 and J is TRBJ2-7; D is ambiguous. CDR1 and CDR2 from the germline V gene are SGHTS and YDEGEE. Trimming pared 4 bases from V and 1 base from J, leaving 15 bases between. The CDR3 loop spans 15 amino acids. The chain's CDR3 is CASSQEVTRSYEQYF. The CDR3 DNA sequence: TGTGCCAGCAGCCAAGAAGTAACGCGGTCCTACGAGCAGTACTTC.

The chain employs TRBV5-6 and TRBJ1-1; D perhaps matches TRBD1 (5 bases). V lost 3 bases, J lost 1 base, and 13 bases lay in between. The CDR3 is 15 residues long. Germline V lookup: CDR1 SGHDT, CDR2 YYEEEE. The CDR3 loop is CASSWTQGRNTEAFF. The DNA of the CDR3 is TGTGCCAGCAGCTGGACTCAGGGTAGGAACACTGAAGCTTTCTTT.

The chain employs TRBV18 and TRBJ2-7; D not resolved. The CDR3 length is 11 residues. Germline CDR1 is KGHSH and CDR2 is LQKENI. V was shortened by 4 bases and J by 6 bases, with 7 bases between the two germline ends. For the CDR3, the DNA is TGTGCCAGCTCACTATTAGGCGAGCAGTACTTC. Protein product: CASSLLGEQYF.

This clone is a singleton in its sample. This chain joins TRBV19 and TRBJ2-3; D might be TRBD2 (6 bases). This CDR3 has 15 amino acids. The germline V gene encodes CDR1 LNHDA and CDR2 SQIVND (reference sequence). V was shortened by 0 bases and J by 6 bases, with 13 bases between the two germline ends. CDR3 region: CASSIERTTTDTQYF. As DNA, the CDR3 is TGTGCCAGTAGTATAGAGCGGACTACGACGGATACGCAGTATTTT.

CDR3 loop: CASSIGASRFYEQYF. The DNA of the CDR3 is TGTGCCAGTAGTATTGGGGCTAGCAGATTCTACGAGCAGTACTTC. The V call is TRBV19, the J call TRBJ2-7; D is perhaps TRBD1 or TRBD2 (5 bases each). CDR1 and CDR2 from the germline V gene are LNHDA and SQIVND (reference sequence). The CDR3 consists of 15 residues. V lost 3 bases to trimming and J lost 3 bases, with 15 bases between them.

The CDR3 region is CASSLGRPGEQFF. The CDR3 DNA is TGCGCCAGCAGCTTGGGGAGGCCAGGGGAGCAGTTCTTC. The chain is built from TRBV5-1 and TRBJ2-1, with D perhaps TRBD1 or TRBD2 (5 bases each). Germline values: CDR1 SGHRS, CDR2 YFSETQ. The CDR3 spans 13 residues. The V and J ends lost 0 bases and 10 bases respectively, with 11 bases between them. Based on the CDR3 plus reference TRBV5-1 and TRBJ2-1, the full variable domain is KAGVTQTPRYLIKTRGQQVTLSCSPISGHRSVSWYQQTPGQGLQFLFEYFSETQRNKGNFPGRFSGRQFSNSRSEMNVSTLELGDSALYLCASSLGRPGEQFFGPGTRLTVL.

This sequence joins TRBV7-3 and TRBJ2-3; D assignment may be TRBD1 or TRBD2 (6 bases each). CDR3 length equals 13 residues. Per the germline V gene, CDR1 is SGHTA and CDR2 is FQGTGA. Trimming took off 2 bases at V and 8 bases at J, with 11 bases between the two ends. CDR3 loop: CASSLGGGVTQYF. CDR3 nucleotides: TGTGCCAGCAGCTTAGGGGGCGGGGTTACGCAGTATTTT.

The V gene is TRBV7-2, the J gene TRBJ1-4, with a possible D match to TRBD1 (6 bases). The CDR3 is 16 residues long. The ends were cut back, 1 base at V and 4 bases at J, with 13 bases in the middle. Germline V gives CDR1 SGHTA, CDR2 FQGNSA. CDR3 sequence: CASSLGGPVLNEKLFF. Written as DNA, the CDR3 is TGTGCCAGCAGCTTAGGGGGGCCAGTCCTTAATGAAAAACTGTTTTTT.

The CDR3 nucleotides read TGCGCCAGCAGCCCAGGACGGGGGATCTATGGCTACACCTTC. It is translated as CASSPGRGIYGYTF. The V gene is TRBV4-1, the J gene TRBJ1-2, with a possible D match to TRBD1 (5 bases). The CDR3 sequence is 14 residues long. Germline lookup yields CDR1 MGHRA and CDR2 YSYEKL. Trimming left V 4 bases short and J 4 bases short, with 13 bases between.

The chain carries TRBV9 and TRBJ2-1, with D possibly matching TRBD2 (5 bases). Germline V gene sequence: CDR1 SGDLS, CDR2 YYNGEE. The germline V and J ends were trimmed by 0 bases and 1 base, with 11 bases remaining between them. This CDR3 region has 16 residues. The CDR3 region has the DNA TGTGCCAGCAGCGTAGGAGACGGGATATCCTACAATGAGCAGTTCTTC. This gives the protein CASSVGDGISYNEQFF.